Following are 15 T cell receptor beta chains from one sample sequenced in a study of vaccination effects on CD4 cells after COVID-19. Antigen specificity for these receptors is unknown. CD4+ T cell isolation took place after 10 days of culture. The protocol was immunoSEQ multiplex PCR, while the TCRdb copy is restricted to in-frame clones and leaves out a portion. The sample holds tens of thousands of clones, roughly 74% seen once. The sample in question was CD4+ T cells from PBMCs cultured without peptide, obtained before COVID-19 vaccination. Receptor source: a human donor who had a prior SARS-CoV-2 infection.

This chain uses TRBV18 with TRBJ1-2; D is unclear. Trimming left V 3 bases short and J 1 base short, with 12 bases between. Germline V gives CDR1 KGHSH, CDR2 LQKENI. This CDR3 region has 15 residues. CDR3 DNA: TGTGCCAGCTCACCCACCTCCGCTGATAACTATGGCTACACCTTC. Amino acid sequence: CASSPTSADNYGYTF.

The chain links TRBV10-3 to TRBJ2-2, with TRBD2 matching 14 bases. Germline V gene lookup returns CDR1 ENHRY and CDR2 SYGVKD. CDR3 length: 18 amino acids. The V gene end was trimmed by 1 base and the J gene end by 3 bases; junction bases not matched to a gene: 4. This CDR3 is CAISEWTSGRFDTGELFF. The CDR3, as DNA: TGTGCCATCAGTGAGTGGACTAGCGGGAGGTTCGACACCGGGGAGCTGTTTTTT.

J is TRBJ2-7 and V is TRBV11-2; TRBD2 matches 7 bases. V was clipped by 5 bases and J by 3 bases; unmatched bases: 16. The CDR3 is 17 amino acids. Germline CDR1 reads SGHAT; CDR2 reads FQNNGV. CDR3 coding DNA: TGTGCCAGCAGCCTCGGGAGGCTAACCCCCTCAGTCTACGAGCAGTACTTC. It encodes CASSLGRLTPSVYEQYF.

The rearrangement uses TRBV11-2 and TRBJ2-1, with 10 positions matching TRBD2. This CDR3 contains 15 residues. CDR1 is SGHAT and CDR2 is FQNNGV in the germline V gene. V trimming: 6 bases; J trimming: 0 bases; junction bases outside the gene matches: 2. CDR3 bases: TGTGCCAGCAGAATAGCGGGGGGCTCCTACAATGAGCAGTTCTTC. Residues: CASRIAGGSYNEQFF.

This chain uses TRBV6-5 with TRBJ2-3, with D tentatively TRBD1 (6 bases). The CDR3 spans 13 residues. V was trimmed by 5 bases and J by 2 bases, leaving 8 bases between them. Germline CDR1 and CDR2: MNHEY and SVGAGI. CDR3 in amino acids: CASSQGNTDTQYF. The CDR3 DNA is TGTGCCAGCAGTCAGGGGAACACAGATACGCAGTATTTT.

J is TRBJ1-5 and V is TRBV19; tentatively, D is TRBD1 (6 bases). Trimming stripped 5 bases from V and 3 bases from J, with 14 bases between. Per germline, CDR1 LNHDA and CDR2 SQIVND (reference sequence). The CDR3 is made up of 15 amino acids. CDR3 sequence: CASSLRDTFNQPQHF. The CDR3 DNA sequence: TGTGCCAGTAGTCTCCGGGACACGTTCAATCAGCCCCAGCATTTT.

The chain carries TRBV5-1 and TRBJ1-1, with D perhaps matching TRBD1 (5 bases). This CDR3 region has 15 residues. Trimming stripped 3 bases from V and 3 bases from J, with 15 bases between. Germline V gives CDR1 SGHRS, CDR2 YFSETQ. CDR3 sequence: CASSSTGAGYTEAFF. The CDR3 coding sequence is TGCGCCAGCAGCTCTACAGGTGCGGGGTACACTGAAGCTTTCTTT.

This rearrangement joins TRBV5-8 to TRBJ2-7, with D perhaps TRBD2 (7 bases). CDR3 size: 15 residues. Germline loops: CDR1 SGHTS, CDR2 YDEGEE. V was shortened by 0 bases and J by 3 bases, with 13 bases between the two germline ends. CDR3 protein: CASSLGSGGRYEQYF. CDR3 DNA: TGTGCCAGCAGCTTGGGGTCGGGGGGCCGCTACGAGCAGTACTTC.

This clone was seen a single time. CDR3 in amino acids: CASSLKDSTDTQYF. Here the CDR3 DNA reads TGTGCCAGCAGCTTAAAGGATAGCACAGATACGCAGTATTTT. The chain joins TRBV5-5 to TRBJ2-3; D remains ambiguous. CDR1 and CDR2 from the germline V gene are SGHKS and YYEKEE (reference sequence). V gave up 2 bases and J gave up 0 bases, with 7 bases separating them. The length of the CDR3 is 14 residues.

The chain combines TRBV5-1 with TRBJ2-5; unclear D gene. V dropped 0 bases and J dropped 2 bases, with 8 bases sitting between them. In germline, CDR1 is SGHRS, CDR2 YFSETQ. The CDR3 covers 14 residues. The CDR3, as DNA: TGCGCCAGCAGCTTGGGGCAGCCGCAAGAGACCCAGTACTTC. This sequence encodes CASSLGQPQETQYF.

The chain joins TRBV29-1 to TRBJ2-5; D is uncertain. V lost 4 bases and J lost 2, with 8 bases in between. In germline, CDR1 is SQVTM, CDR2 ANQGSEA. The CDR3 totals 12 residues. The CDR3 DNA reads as TGCAGCGTTGTAGGCCGACAAGAGACCCAGTACTTC. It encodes CSVVGRQETQYF.

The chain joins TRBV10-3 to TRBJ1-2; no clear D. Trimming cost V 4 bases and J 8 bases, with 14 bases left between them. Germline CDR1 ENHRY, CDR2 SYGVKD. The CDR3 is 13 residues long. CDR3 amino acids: CAISGYEGKGYTF. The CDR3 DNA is TGTGCCATCAGTGGGTATGAAGGGAAGGGCTACACCTTC.

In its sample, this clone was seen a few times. The CDR3 here is CATSVGGSLSIDEQFF. As DNA, the CDR3 is TGTGCCACCAGTGTAGGGGGCAGTTTAAGTATAGATGAGCAGTTCTTC. V gene TRBV24-1 combines with J gene TRBJ2-1; 7 nucleotides line up with TRBD1. Germline V lookup: CDR1 KGHDR, CDR2 SFDVKD. V lost 5 bases to trimming and J lost 8 bases; unmatched junction nucleotides: 14. This CDR3 is built from 16 residues.

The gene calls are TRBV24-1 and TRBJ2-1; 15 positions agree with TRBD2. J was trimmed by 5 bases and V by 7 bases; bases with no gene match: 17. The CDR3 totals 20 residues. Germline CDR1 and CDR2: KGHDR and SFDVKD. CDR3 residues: CATSTPIPRTSGRGNNEQFF. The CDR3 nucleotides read TGTGCCACCAGCACCCCCATCCCCCGGACTAGCGGGAGGGGAAACAATGAGCAGTTCTTC.

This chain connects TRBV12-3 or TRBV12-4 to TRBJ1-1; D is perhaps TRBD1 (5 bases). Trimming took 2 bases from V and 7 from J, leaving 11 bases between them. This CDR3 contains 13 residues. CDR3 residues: CASSLLRGGEAFF. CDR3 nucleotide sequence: TGTGCCAGCAGTTTATTGAGGGGTGGTGAAGCTTTCTTT.